Listed below are T cell receptor beta chains from one sample, sequenced in a study of cytomegalovirus exposure and HLA in healthy donors. Sequencing was performed with immunoSEQ multiplex PCR; in TCRdb, only in-frame clones are kept and a portion is missing. Seen here are around 120,000 clones, roughly 80% observed once, and the top ten hold around 5.1%. Sequences were obtained from PBMCs. These TCRs come from a female donor in good health and CMV-seropositive. The CDR3 runs from the conserved cysteine through the conserved F or W. The order of the fields is clone size, J gene, D gene, V gene, CDR3 protein, CDR3 DNA. D genes are given only for firm matches. The size of a clone is reported for some rows only, either as once, few or many, or as a class for expanded clones.

NA,TRBJ2-7,NA,TRBV28,CASSSGTRYEQYF,TGTGCCAGCAGTTCGGGGACTCGCTACGAGCAGTACTTC
NA,TRBJ1-1,TRBD1,TRBV4-1,CASSQGGQGVTEAFF,TGCGCCAGCAGCCAAGGAGGACAGGGGGTGACTGAAGCTTTCTTT
once,TRBJ2-5,TRBD1,TRBV7-2,CASSLWDRAGETQYF,TGTGCCAGCAGCCTATGGGACAGGGCAGGGGAGACCCAGTACTTC
NA,TRBJ1-5,TRBD1,TRBV7-9,CASSRTGDQPQHF,TGTGCCAGCAGTAGGACAGGGGATCAGCCCCAGCATTTT
NA,TRBJ2-1,TRBD2,TRBV2,CASSEAGGTRFF,TGTGCCAGCAGTGAGGCGGGGGGTACGCGGTTCTTC
NA,TRBJ2-1,TRBD2,TRBV4-2,CASSSSGGASNEQFF,TGTGCCAGCAGCTCAAGCGGGGGGGCTTCCAATGAGCAGTTCTTC
once,TRBJ2-2,NA,TRBV5-5,CASSFYSVDTGELFF,TGTGCCAGCAGCTTTTACTCGGTTGACACCGGGGAGCTGTTTTTT
once,TRBJ1-5,TRBD1,TRBV19,CASHPGTGVYRQPQHF,TGTGCCAGTCACCCCGGGACAGGGGTATATAGGCAGCCCCAGCATTTT
NA,TRBJ2-2,NA,TRBV5-1,CASSLAGGTSGELFF,TGCGCCAGCAGCTTGGCGGGGGGCACTTCCGGGGAGCTGTTTTTT
NA,TRBJ2-5,TRBD2,TRBV9,CASSVLDGGAKETQYF,TGTGCCAGCAGCGTATTGGACGGGGGGGCCAAGGAGACCCAGTACTTC
NA,TRBJ1-1,NA,TRBV18,CASSPPMTLNTEAFF,TGTGCCAGCTCACCACCGATGACACTTAACACTGAAGCTTTCTTT
NA,TRBJ1-2,NA,TRBV18,CANSPGQQGDTNYGYTF,TGTGCCAACTCACCGGGTCAACAGGGTGACACTAACTATGGCTACACCTTC
NA,TRBJ2-1,TRBD2,TRBV4-2,CASSQAIGTSNEQFF,TGTGCCAGCAGCCAAGCTATTGGGACTAGCAATGAGCAGTTCTTC
NA,TRBJ2-1,TRBD2,TRBV19,CASSIQTSGGGEQFF,TGTGCCAGTAGTATCCAGACTAGCGGAGGGGGTGAGCAGTTCTTC
few,TRBJ1-1,NA,TRBV10-3,CAISEGSVNTEAFF,TGTGCCATCAGTGAGGGCTCAGTGAACACTGAAGCTTTCTTT
NA,TRBJ2-2,NA,TRBV21-1,CASSKGTGTPNTGELFF,TGTGCCAGCAGCAAAGGAACCGGGACACCGAACACCGGGGAGCTGTTTTTT
NA,TRBJ2-1,TRBD2,TRBV11-2,CASRRGGGFDEQFF,TGTGCCAGCAGGCGCGGGGGGGGGTTCGATGAGCAGTTCTTC
NA,TRBJ1-1,TRBD1,TRBV7-6,CASSLGQGSTEAFF,TGTGCCAGCAGCTTGGGACAGGGGAGCACTGAAGCTTTCTTT
NA,TRBJ2-3,TRBD1,TRBV2,CASRTGGITLRNTDTQYF,TGTGCCAGCAGAACAGGGGGCATCACACTTAGGAACACAGATACGCAGTATTTT
NA,TRBJ1-5,NA,TRBV6-4,CASSDSGRDSNQPQHF,TGTGCCAGCAGTGACTCGGGGCGGGATAGCAATCAGCCCCAGCATTTT
NA,TRBJ1-6,NA,TRBV6-4,CASSVRDNAGPGRSPLHF,TGTGCCAGCAGTGTCCGGGACAACGCAGGGCCCGGCCGGTCACCCCTCCACTTT
few,TRBJ1-5,NA,TRBV4-1,CASSQTQGTTQPQHF,TGCGCCAGCAGCCAAACTCAGGGAACTACTCAGCCCCAGCATTTT
NA,TRBJ2-1,TRBD2,TRBV9,CASSPLSGVDNEQFF,TGTGCCAGCAGCCCCCTGAGCGGGGTAGACAATGAGCAGTTCTTC
few,TRBJ2-3,NA,TRBV9,CASSVGGLQRDTQYF,TGTGCCAGCAGCGTAGGAGGGCTTCAGAGAGATACGCAGTATTTT
NA,TRBJ1-6,TRBD1,TRBV19,CASTRTGEYNSPLHF,TGTGCCAGTACCCGGACAGGGGAATATAATTCACCCCTCCACTTT
NA,TRBJ2-3,NA,TRBV9,CASSYGSQAPAGDTQYF,TGTGCCAGCAGTTACGGAAGCCAGGCCCCTGCCGGAGATACGCAGTATTTT
NA,TRBJ2-1,NA,TRBV28,CASSTPLEFQFF,TGTGCCAGCAGTACGCCCCTCGAGTTCCAGTTCTTC
NA,TRBJ1-2,NA,TRBV7-2,CASSRQVPNYGYTF,TGTGCCAGCAGCCGACAGGTGCCTAACTATGGCTACACCTTC
NA,TRBJ2-7,TRBD1,TRBV28,CAIERTGGYEQYF,TGTGCCATCGAACGGACAGGGGGCTACGAGCAGTACTTC
NA,TRBJ1-2,TRBD1,TRBV27,CASSYRGGGYGYTF,TGTGCCAGCAGCTACAGGGGGGGAGGCTATGGCTACACCTTC
NA,TRBJ2-6,TRBD1,TRBV15,CATSSKTGSGANVLTF,TGTGCCACCAGCAGTAAGACAGGGTCTGGGGCCAACGTCCTGACTTTC
NA,TRBJ2-3,NA,TRBV28,CASSGQYTDTQYF,TGTGCCAGCAGCGGACAGTACACAGATACGCAGTATTTT
NA,TRBJ2-6,NA,TRBV5-1,CASSLASGAGANVLTF,TGCGCCAGCAGCTTGGCCTCAGGGGCCGGGGCCAACGTCCTGACTTTC
NA,TRBJ2-7,NA,TRBV7-2,CVSSLLGGQHEQYF,TGTGTCAGCAGCCTACTAGGAGGCCAGCACGAGCAGTACTTC
NA,TRBJ2-2,NA,TRBV5-1,CASSNRGRGDPGELFF,TGCGCCAGCAGCAATCGGGGCAGGGGAGATCCCGGGGAGCTGTTTTTT
once,TRBJ2-7,TRBD2,TRBV11-2,CASSLSLAGVEQYF,TGTGCCAGCAGCTTAAGCCTAGCGGGGGTCGAGCAGTACTTC
NA,TRBJ2-1,TRBD1,TRBV28,CASVATGGAGNEQFF,TGTGCCAGCGTCGCGACAGGGGGCGCGGGGAATGAGCAGTTCTTC
once,TRBJ2-7,TRBD1,TRBV14,CASSQDRIGRTF,TGTGCCAGCAGCCAGGACAGGATTGGTCGTACCTTC
NA,TRBJ1-1,NA,TRBV6-5,CASSYIGSGNTEAFF,TGTGCCAGCAGTTACATTGGGAGTGGTAACACTGAAGCTTTCTTT
NA,TRBJ2-6,NA,TRBV6-4,CASSQFSGANVLTF,TGTGCCAGCAGCCAGTTCTCTGGGGCCAACGTCCTGACTTTC
NA,TRBJ2-1,NA,TRBV6-5,CASSYDRSVSNEQFF,TGTGCCAGCAGCTACGACAGGTCTGTGTCCAATGAGCAGTTCTTC